This TCR beta chain was sequenced during a study of T cells in localized non-small cell lung cancer. Whole-study results and caveats: Sequencing was limited to one tumor region, leaving the possibility of heterogeneity open. Uninvolved nearby lung showed the greatest T cell clonality, exceeding that found in tumor.

The assay was immunoSEQ multiplex PCR, and TCRdb's table has in-frame clones only and misses some. This sample has 23,000 or so clones, with roughly 90% found just once. CDR1 SGHTA and CDR2 FQGNSA come from the germline V gene. The germline V and J ends were trimmed by 0 bases and 7 bases, with 13 bases remaining between them. The CDR3 has 14 residues. To note about this clone: As yet, its antigen is unknown.

The chain carries TRBV7-2 and TRBJ2-7; either TRBD1 or TRBD2 may fit D (6 bases each). Specimen: peripheral blood, collected before any cancer treatment. The receptor was derived from a man between 35 and 75 years old with stage III squamous cell lung carcinoma. The CDR3 region has the DNA TGTGCCAGCAGCTTAGCGGGGGGCGTAGGGGAGCAGTACTTC. This translates into CASSLAGGVGEQYF.